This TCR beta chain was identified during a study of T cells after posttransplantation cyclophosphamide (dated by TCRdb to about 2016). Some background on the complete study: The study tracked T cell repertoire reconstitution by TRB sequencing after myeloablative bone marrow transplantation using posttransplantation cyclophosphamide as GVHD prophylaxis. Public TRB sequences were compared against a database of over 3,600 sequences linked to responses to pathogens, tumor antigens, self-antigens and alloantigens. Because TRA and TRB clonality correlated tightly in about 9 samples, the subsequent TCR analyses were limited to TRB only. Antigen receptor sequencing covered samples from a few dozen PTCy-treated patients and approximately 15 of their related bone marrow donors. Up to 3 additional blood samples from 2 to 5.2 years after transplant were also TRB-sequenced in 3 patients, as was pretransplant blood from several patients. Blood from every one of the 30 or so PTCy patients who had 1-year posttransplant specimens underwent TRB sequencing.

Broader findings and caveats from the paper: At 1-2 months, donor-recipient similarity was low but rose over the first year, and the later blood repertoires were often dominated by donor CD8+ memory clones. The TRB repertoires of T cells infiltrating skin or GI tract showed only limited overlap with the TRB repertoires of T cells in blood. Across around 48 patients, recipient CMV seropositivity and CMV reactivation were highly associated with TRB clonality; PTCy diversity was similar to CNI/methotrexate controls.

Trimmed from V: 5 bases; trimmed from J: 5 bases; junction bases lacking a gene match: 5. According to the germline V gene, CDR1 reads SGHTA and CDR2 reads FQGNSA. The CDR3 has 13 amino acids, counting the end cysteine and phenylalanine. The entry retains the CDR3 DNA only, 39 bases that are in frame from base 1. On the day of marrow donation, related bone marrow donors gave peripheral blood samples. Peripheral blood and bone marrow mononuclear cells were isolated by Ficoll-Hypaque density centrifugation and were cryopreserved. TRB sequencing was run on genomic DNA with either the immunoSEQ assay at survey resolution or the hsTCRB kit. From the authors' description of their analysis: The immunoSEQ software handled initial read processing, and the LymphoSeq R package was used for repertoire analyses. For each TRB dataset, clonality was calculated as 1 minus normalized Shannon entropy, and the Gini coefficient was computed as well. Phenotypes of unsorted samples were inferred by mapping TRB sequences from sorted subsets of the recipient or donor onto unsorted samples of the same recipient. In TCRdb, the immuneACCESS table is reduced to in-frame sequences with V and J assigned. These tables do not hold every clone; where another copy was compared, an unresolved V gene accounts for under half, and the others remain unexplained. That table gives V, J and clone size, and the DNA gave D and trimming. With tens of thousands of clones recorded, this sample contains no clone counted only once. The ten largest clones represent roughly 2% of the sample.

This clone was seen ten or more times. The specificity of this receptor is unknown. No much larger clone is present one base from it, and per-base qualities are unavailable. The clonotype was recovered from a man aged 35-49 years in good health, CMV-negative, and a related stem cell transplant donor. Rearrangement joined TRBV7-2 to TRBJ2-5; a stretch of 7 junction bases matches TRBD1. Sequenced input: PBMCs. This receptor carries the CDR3 CASSGQATETQYF. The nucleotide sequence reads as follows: TGTGCCAGCAGCGGACAGGCGACGGAGACCCAGTACTTC.